Shown below are 4 T cell receptor beta chains from a single sample sequenced in a study of cytomegalovirus exposure and HLA in healthy donors. PCR used 60 Vbeta primers and 13 Jbeta primers. Libraries were prepared by immunoSEQ multiplex PCR; TCRdb keeps only in-frame clonotypes and omits some of them. The sample carries hundreds of thousands of clones, roughly 70% recorded once. Sample: PBMCs. The receptors derive from a middle-aged man in good health and CMV-seropositive.

The chain is built from TRBV27 and TRBJ2-1; maybe TRBD1 (5 bases). Trimming took off 6 bases at V and 13 bases at J, with 22 bases between the two ends. Germline V gene lookup returns CDR1 MNHEY and CDR2 SMNVEV (reference sequence). This CDR3 has 14 amino acids. The CDR3 here is CASSKINQGSEQFF. CDR3 coding DNA: TGTGCCAGCAGCAAAATTAACCAGGGTAGTGAACAGTTCTTC.

CDR3 residues: CASSRSSYEQYF. CDR3 DNA: TGTGCCAGTAGTAGGAGCTCCTACGAGCAGTACTTC. The chain is built from TRBV19 and TRBJ2-7; D remains unclear. The germline gives CDR1 LNHDA, CDR2 SQIVND (reference sequence). V lost 4 bases and J 0 bases, leaving 4 bases between the germline ends. This CDR3 spans 12 amino acids.

V usage is TRBV6-5 and J usage is TRBJ2-7, with 9 bases matching TRBD2. V trimming: 7 bases; J trimming: 3 bases; junction bases outside the gene matches: 4. The CDR3 is 13 amino acids. The germline CDR1 and CDR2 sequences are MNHEY and SVGAGI. The CDR3 bases are TGTGCCAGCAAGGCAGCGGGGGGCTACGAGCAGTACTTC. Translation gives CASKAAGGYEQYF.

This clone was observed once. The V gene is TRBV4-1, the J gene TRBJ1-1; TRBD1 aligns across 9 bases. Germline V CDR1 and CDR2: MGHRA, YSYEKL. The CDR3 consists of 21 residues. V was clipped by 3 bases and J by 4 bases; unmatched bases: 24. In DNA, the CDR3 is TGCGCCAGCAGCCAGGATCAACTCCGACCGGGACAGGGAAGAGGAGGCACTGAAGCTTTCTTT. This gives the protein CASSQDQLRPGQGRGGTEAFF.